Sample share makes the clone carrying this T cell receptor (beta chain) medium-sized. The antigen remains undetermined. Study findings and constraints: Tumor Tregs overlapped most with tumor, then blood, naive CD4+ cells. In terms of TCR gene usage, tumor memory CD4+ T cells clustered together with blood and lymph node memory CD4+ cells, as well as with lymph node naive CD4+ cells.

TCRdb re-called the multiplex PCR reads through MiXCR, storing one row per CDR3 protein. The sample shows more than 1,500 distinct CDR3 sequences, about 1.2% of them seen only once. The clonotype comes from a female donor with breast cancer. The sequenced sample was naive CD4+ T cells sorted from blood. The subset is: naive CD4+ T cells, CD4+CD45RA+CD25-.

The DNA for the CDR3 is TGTGCCAGCAGTACGGGACAGATCTATGGCTACACCTTC. Translating it yields CASSTGQIYGYTF. The V and J genes are TRBV12-3 or TRBV12-4 and TRBJ1-2; TRBD1 agrees at 7 bases. This CDR3 comprises 13 residues. V lost 5 bases, J lost 4 bases, and 4 bases stayed unmatched.